Presented here are 21 T cell receptor delta chains from one specimen sequenced in a study of gamma-delta T cells after stem cell transplantation. TCRdb re-called clones from the RT-PCR reads using CATT. The sample yields more than 2,500 delta-chain clones, over 4.5% seen once. The source material was gamma-delta T cells. The receptors were sampled from a human donor. It is not recorded whose cells these are; they may come from a transplant donor.

On this clone: Since a far larger clone is one base different, this is likely a read error. Other DNA sequences of this sample code for an identical CDR3. CDR3 sequence reads: CACDTAGVNTDKLIF. The CDR3 region has the DNA TGTGCCTGCGACACCGCAGGGGTTAACACCGATAAACTCATCTTT. The chain recombines TRDV2 with TRDJ1; D ambiguous. This CDR3 is 15 amino acids long. Germline CDR1 and CDR2: GEAIGNYY and EKD.

Sample share makes this clone medium-sized. This clone may be a read error of a much larger clone one base away. The chain links TRDV2 to TRDJ1; TRDD3 matches at 13 bases. Germline V gene data show CDR1 as GEAIGNYY and CDR2 as EKD. V lost 3 bases to trimming and J lost 5 bases; unmatched junction nucleotides: 26. CDR3 length: 22 residues. The DNA of the CDR3 is TGTGCCTGTGACCCTATTCCTACAACCAGTACTGGGGGATACGGAGGAGGTGATAAACTCATCTTT. Translating gives CACDPIPTTSTGGYGGGDKLIF.

This clone showed up just a few times. A far larger clone lies a single base away; this is likely a read error. The rearrangement joins TRDV2 to TRDJ4, with 7 bases fitting TRDD3. Germline CDR1 and CDR2: GEAIGNYY and EKD. The CDR3 contains 16 residues. The CDR3 reads CACDNILGQRPRPPIF. The CDR3 DNA is TGTGCCTGTGACAACATACTGGGGCAACGGCCCAGACCCCCGATCTTT.

Worth noting for this clone: The protein TCRdb lists belongs to a much larger clone and differs from this DNA's translation at residue 5, which points to a read error; the protein shown is made from the DNA. The genes are TRDV2 and TRDJ1; 9 nucleotides line up with TRDD3. V lost 3 bases and J lost 0; bases outside the gene matches: 22. From germline, CDR1 is GEAIGNYY and CDR2 EKD. This CDR3 is built from 21 residues. The CDR3 DNA sequence: TGTGCCTGTGACGCCGTGAGGGTTAAATCGCTGGGGGATTCGTACACCGATAAACTCATCTTT. As protein: CACDAVRVKSLGDSYTDKLIF.

In regard to this clone: A far larger clone is one base from this, pointing to a likely read error. The chain's CDR3 is CACDTLGILGDNQLIF. CDR3 in DNA: TGTGCCTGTGACACTCTGGGCATACTGGGGGATAATCAACTCATCTTT. The chain couples TRDV2 to TRDJ1, with 11 nucleotides matching TRDD3. The J segment lost 9 bases and the V segment lost 1 base, leaving 12 bases of the junction unmatched. There are 16 residues in the CDR3. CDR1 GEAIGNYY and CDR2 EKD come from the germline V gene.

In the case of this clone: A much larger clone is a single base away; this may be a read error. The chain uses TRDV2 and TRDJ1; 9 bases are a match to TRDD3. This CDR3 comprises 20 residues. CDR1 GEAIGNYY and CDR2 EKD come from the germline V gene. Trimming removed 0 bases from V and 1 base from J; junction bases left unmatched: 17. CDR3 nucleotide sequence: TGTGCCTGTGACACCGTAGGTGTACTGGGGGAAACAAAACGCACCGATAAACTCATCTTT. Protein product: CACDTVGVLGETKRTDKLIF.

This clone is deemed medium-sized (0.01 to 0.1%). The V and J genes are TRDV2 and TRDJ1; the D gene is possibly TRDD3 (6 bases). Trimming took 0 bases from V and 0 from J, leaving 22 bases between them. The CDR3 runs to 19 residues. Germline lookup yields CDR1 GEAIGNYY and CDR2 EKD. CDR3 protein: CACDTVRGTQAPDTDKLIF. The CDR3 DNA reads TGTGCCTGTGACACCGTCAGGGGGACCCAGGCTCCAGACACCGATAAACTCATCTTT.

This clone came up a few times. CDR3 bases: TGTGCCTGTGACCGACTGGGGGGCCTAACCGATAAACTCATCTTT. This gives the protein CACDRLGGLTDKLIF. This chain uses TRDV2 with TRDJ1, with 8 bases matching TRDD3. This CDR3 is built from 15 residues. V gave up 3 bases and J gave up 2 bases; unmatched junction bases: 7. Germline CDR1 and CDR2: GEAIGNYY and EKD.

As regards this clone: A far larger clone is only one base removed, so a read error is likely. The chain joins TRDV2 to TRDJ1; 11 positions match TRDD3. V gave up 4 bases and J gave up 0 bases; unmatched junction bases: 18. The CDR3 spans 20 residues. Germline values: CDR1 GEAIGNYY, CDR2 EKD. This CDR3 is CACDPVLGDMEGKYTDKLIF. CDR3 bases: TGTGCCTGTGATCCCGTACTGGGGGATATGGAAGGGAAGTACACCGATAAACTCATCTTT.

With respect to this clone: A much larger clone differs from this one at a single base, so this may be a read error. This sequence joins TRDV2 and TRDJ1; D may be TRDD3 (6 bases). This CDR3 region has 17 residues. CDR1 is GEAIGNYY, CDR2 EKD, per germline. The CDR3 DNA sequence: TGTGCCTGTGGCACCGTCGGTGGGGGCTCTAACACCGATAAACTCATCTTT. Its translation is CACGTVGGGSNTDKLIF.

This clone came up a few times. With only one base between it and a far larger clone, this is likely a read error. Within the sample, other DNA sequences also encode this same CDR3. The chain employs TRDV2 and TRDJ1; 9 nucleotides line up with TRDD3. The CDR3 is 21 amino acids. From germline, CDR1 is GEAIGNYY and CDR2 EKD. The CDR3 sequence: CACDTVTPLHTGGQYTDKLIF. The CDR3 DNA reads as TGTGCCTGTGACACCGTGACTCCACTACATACTGGGGGACAGTACACTGATAAACTCATCTTT.

A word on this clone: For this DNA, TCRdb reports the protein of a much larger clone, which diverges at residue 20, most likely from a read error; the protein presented here is translated directly from the DNA. The rearrangement joins TRDV2 to TRDJ1, with 9 positions matching TRDD3. Germline CDR1 reads GEAIGNYY; CDR2 reads EKD. There are 21 residues in the CDR3. Here the CDR3 DNA reads TGTGCCTGTGACACCGTGACTCCACTACATACTGGGGGACAGTACACCGATAAACTCACCTTT. Translating it yields CACDTVTPLHTGGQYTDKLTF.

This clone occurred a few times. The amino acid sequence in TCRdb belongs to a much larger clone and departs from this DNA's translation at residue 4, likely a sequencing read error; the sequence shown is translated from the DNA. The J gene is TRDJ1, the V gene TRDV2; 8 nucleotides align to TRDD3. Looked up from germline, CDR1 is GEAIGNYY and CDR2 is EKD. V lost 5 bases to trimming and J lost 0 bases; unmatched junction nucleotides: 19. This CDR3 region has 19 residues. The CDR3 nucleotides are TGTGCCTGTGGTCCCCTTGAAAGGGGGATATTGGGTTACACCGATAAACTCATCTTT. Translated: CACGPLERGILGYTDKLIF.

By its share, this clone is large. The sample carries other DNA sequences with the same CDR3. The chain carries TRDV2 and TRDJ1; 7 positions match TRDD3. Germline CDR1 is GEAIGNYY and CDR2 is EKD. The ends lost 0 bases at V and 0 bases at J; junction bases unmatched: 15. The CDR3 consists of 19 residues. The CDR3 DNA sequence: TGTGCCTGTGACACCGTCACATCTGGGGGTCCGAGGTACACCGATAAACTCATCTTT. Encoded protein: CACDTVTSGGPRYTDKLIF.

This clone was observed a handful of times. This could be a read error, since a much larger clone is one nucleotide away. The same CDR3 arises from other DNA sequences in this sample as well. The chain is built from TRDV2 and TRDJ1, with D hard to call. The CDR3 runs to 22 residues. CDR1 and CDR2 from the germline V gene are GEAIGNYY and EKD. V was shortened by 0 bases and J by 0 bases, with 31 bases between the two germline ends. CDR3 coding DNA: TGTGCCTGTGACACCGTCAACCTAATATATGGGCCTGGTGGACCTCACACCGATAAACTCATCTTT. Protein sequence: CACDTVNLIYGPGGPHTDKLIF.

Note on this clone: Possible read error: a much larger clone is one base away. The same CDR3 also results from other DNA sequences found in this sample. The chain links TRDV2 to TRDJ1, with TRDD3 matching over 8 bases. This CDR3 contains 14 residues. Germline values: CDR1 GEAIGNYY, CDR2 EKD. Trimming took 7 bases from V and 4 from J; bases not matched to a gene: 10. The CDR3 protein is CACVRLGGHDKLIF. In nucleotides, the CDR3 is TGTGCCTGCGTTAGACTGGGGGGTCACGATAAACTCATCTTT.

As concerns this clone: This clone may be a read error of a much larger clone one base away. The chain couples TRDV2 to TRDJ1, with 7 bases fitting TRDD3. Germline values: CDR1 GEAIGNYY, CDR2 EKD. This CDR3 has 17 amino acids. V lost 0 bases to trimming and J lost 0 bases; unmatched junction nucleotides: 9. The CDR3 nucleotides are TGTGCCTGTGACACCCTGGGGGCTCGACTGTACACCGATAAACTCATCTTT. It yields the protein CACDTLGARLYTDKLIF.

This clone was counted between two and nine times. A far larger clone is only one base removed, so a read error is likely. V usage is TRDV2 and J usage is TRDJ1; D might be TRDD3 (5 bases). The CDR3 has 20 residues. V lost 0 bases and J lost 0, with 25 bases in between. CDR1 and CDR2 (germline): GEAIGNYY, EKD. CDR3 protein: CACDTIGVLVDAPNTDKLIF. CDR3 in DNA: TGTGCCTGTGACACCATAGGGGTACTGGTGGACGCACCAAACACCGATAAACTCATCTTT.

As for this clone: This sequence is one base from a far larger clone and is likely a read error. This rearrangement joins TRDV2 to TRDJ2, with unresolved D. The length of the CDR3 is 18 residues. The V and J ends lost 0 bases and 1 base respectively, with 17 bases between them. Looked up from germline, CDR1 is GEAIGNYY and CDR2 is EKD. CDR3 bases: TGTGCCTGTGACACCATTACTGAGGGACGGGATTTGACAGCACAACTCTTCTTT. Residues: CACDTITEGRDLTAQLFF.

This clone was detected only a few times. A far larger clone is only one base removed, so a read error is likely. Other DNA sequences in the same sample also yield this CDR3. The chain couples TRDV2 to TRDJ1, with 13 bases fitting TRDD3. The V gene's germline CDR1 is GEAIGNYY and CDR2 EKD. The length of the CDR3 is 17 residues. The CDR3 loop reads CACDTLTGGYASDKLIF. The CDR3 bases are TGTGCCTGTGACACCCTTACTGGGGGATACGCGTCCGACAAACTCATCTTT.

This clone has a handful of counts. This may be a read error: a much more frequent sequence differs by one nucleotide. V is TRDV2 and J is TRDJ1, with 8 positions matching TRDD3. CDR1 is GEAIGNYY and CDR2 is EKD in the germline V gene. With 0 bases clipped from V and 0 bases from J, the junction kept 11 bases outside the gene matches. This CDR3 is 18 amino acids long. The CDR3: CACDTVLGARGHTDKLIF. CDR3 in DNA: TGTGCCTGTGACACCGTACTGGGGGCCCGTGGGCACACCGATAAACTCATCTTT.